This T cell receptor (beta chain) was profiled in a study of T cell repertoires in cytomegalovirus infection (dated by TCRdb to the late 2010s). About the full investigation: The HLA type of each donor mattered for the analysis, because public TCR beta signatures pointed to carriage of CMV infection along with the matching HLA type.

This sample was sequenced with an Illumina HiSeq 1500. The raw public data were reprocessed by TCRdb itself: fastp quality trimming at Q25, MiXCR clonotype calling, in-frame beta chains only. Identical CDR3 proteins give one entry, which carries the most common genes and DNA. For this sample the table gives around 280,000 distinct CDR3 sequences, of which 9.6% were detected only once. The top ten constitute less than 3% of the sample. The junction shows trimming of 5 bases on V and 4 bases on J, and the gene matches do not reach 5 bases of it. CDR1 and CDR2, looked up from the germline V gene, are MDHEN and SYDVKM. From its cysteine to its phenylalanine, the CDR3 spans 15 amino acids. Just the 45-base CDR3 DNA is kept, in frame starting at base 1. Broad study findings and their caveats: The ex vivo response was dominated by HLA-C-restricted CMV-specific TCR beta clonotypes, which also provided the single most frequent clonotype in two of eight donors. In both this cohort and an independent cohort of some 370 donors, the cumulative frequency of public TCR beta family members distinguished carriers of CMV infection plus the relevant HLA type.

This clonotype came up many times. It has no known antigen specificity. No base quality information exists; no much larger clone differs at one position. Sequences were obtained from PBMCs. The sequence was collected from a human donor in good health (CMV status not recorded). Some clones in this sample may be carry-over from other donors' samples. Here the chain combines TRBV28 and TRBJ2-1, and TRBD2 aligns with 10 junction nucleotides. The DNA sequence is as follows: TGTGCCAGCAGTCACGCTAGCGGGGGATACAATGAGCAGTTCTTC. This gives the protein CASSHASGGYNEQFF.